The 11 T cell receptor beta chains presented below share a single source sample, sequenced in a study of blood T cell repertoires in COVID-19. Produced via immunoSEQ multiplex PCR; TCRdb's table is partial and in-frame only. The data contain under 200,000 clones, approximately 82% of them singletons. Sequenced input: PBMCs or T cells enriched from blood (not recorded which). The receptors derive from a woman aged 45 to 65 who had recovered from COVID-19.

A note on this clone: Other DNA sequences from this sample encode an identical CDR3 as well. The chain links TRBV30 to TRBJ2-7; 9 bases map to TRBD2. The CDR3 sequence is 16 residues long. V lost 1 base, J lost 5 bases, and 12 bases stayed unmatched. CDR1 is GTSNPN and CDR2 is SVGIG in the germline V gene (reference sequence). CDR3 protein: CAWSGRGRGGLDEQYV. Here the CDR3 DNA reads TGTGCCTGGAGTGGTCGTGGGCGGGGGGGCCTCGACGAGCAGTACGTC.

The rearrangement joins TRBV19 to TRBJ1-5; maybe TRBD1 (5 bases). The CDR3 is 13 residues long. In germline, CDR1 is LNHDA, CDR2 SQIVND (reference sequence). The V gene lost 8 bases and the J gene lost 6 bases, with 14 bases spanning the gap. The CDR3 nucleotides read TGTGCCAGTGGGGCGGCGCAAGGTCAGCCCCAGCATTTT. It yields the protein CASGAAQGQPQHF.

This clone was recorded only once. The V gene is TRBV27, the J gene TRBJ1-2; TRBD1 agrees at 10 bases. The CDR3 covers 15 residues. Germline trimming cut 4 bases from V and 3 bases from J; bases unmatched to any gene: 5. Looked up from germline, CDR1 is MNHEY and CDR2 is SMNVEV (reference sequence). The CDR3 protein is CASSSTGGADYGYTF. The CDR3 DNA follows: TGTGCCAGCAGTTCGACAGGGGGCGCAGACTATGGCTACACCTTC.

V gene TRBV11-3 combines with J gene TRBJ1-2; possibly TRBD1 for D (6 bases). The CDR3 runs 18 residues. Between the trimmed V and J ends, which lost 4 bases and 3 bases, there was a span of 24 bases. Germline-derived CDR1 and CDR2 are SGHNT and YENEEA. The CDR3 sequence: CASSSLQGAGPRDYGYTF. The DNA for the CDR3 is TGTGCCAGCAGCTCCCTACAGGGCGCCGGCCCCAGGGACTATGGCTACACCTTC.

This clone has a handful of counts. The gene calls are TRBV28 and TRBJ2-3, with D possibly matching TRBD2 (5 bases). Trimming stripped 6 bases from V and 2 bases from J, with 9 bases between. Germline V gene lookup returns CDR1 MDHEN and CDR2 SYDVKM. The CDR3 runs 13 residues. CDR3 in DNA: TGTGCCAGCAGACTAGAGTCCACAGATACGCAGTATTTT. Its translation: CASRLESTDTQYF. The whole variable domain, filled in from reference TRBV28 and TRBJ2-3, reads DVKVTQSSRYLVKRTGEKVFLECVQDMDHENMFWYRQDPGLGLRLIYFSYDVKMKEKGDIPEGYSVSREKKERFSLILESASTNQTSMYLCASRLESTDTQYFGPGTRLTVL.

V is TRBV30 and J is TRBJ2-7; 7 positions agree with TRBD1. Germline-derived CDR1 and CDR2 are GTSNPN and SVGIG (reference sequence). V shed 8 bases and J 1 base; nucleotides not matched to a gene: 5. The CDR3 extends over 12 amino acids. The CDR3 reads CAAQGQSYEQYV. CDR3 coding DNA: TGTGCCGCCCAGGGACAGTCCTACGAGCAGTACGTC.

There are a few counts of this clone. The chain combines TRBV28 with TRBJ1-6, with a possible D match to TRBD1 (6 bases). Trimming cost V 3 bases and J 8 bases, with 11 bases left between them. This CDR3 region has 14 residues. Germline lookup yields CDR1 MDHEN and CDR2 SYDVKM. DNA for the CDR3: TGTGCCAGCAGTTTTCCAGGGGAGCATTCACCCCTCCACTTT. Amino acids: CASSFPGEHSPLHF.

J is TRBJ1-4 and V is TRBV19, with 8 bases matching TRBD1. V was clipped by 3 bases and J by 8 bases; unmatched bases: 8. Germline CDR1 reads LNHDA; CDR2 reads SQIVND (reference sequence). The CDR3 spans 15 residues. The CDR3 DNA is TGTGCCAGTAGTATGACAGGGGTAAAGAGGGAAAAACTGTTTTTT. Its translation: CASSMTGVKREKLFF.

J is TRBJ2-5 and V is TRBV3-1 (or the pseudogene TRBV3-2); tentative D call: TRBD2 (6 bases). There are 12 residues in the CDR3. V lost 6 bases and J 4 bases, leaving 9 bases between the germline ends. From germline, CDR1 is LGHDT and CDR2 YNNKEL (reference sequence). CDR3 DNA: TGTGCCAGCAGAGGAGGGGTAGAGACCCAGTACTTC. This translates into CASRGGVETQYF.

The rearrangement links TRBV18 to TRBJ1-2, with 8 bases identical to TRBD1. Germline V gene data show CDR1 as KGHSH and CDR2 as LQKENI. Trimming cost V 2 bases and J 2 bases; bases outside gene matches: 1. The CDR3 covers 14 residues. DNA for the CDR3: TGTGCCAGCTCACCAGGGGACAGGAACTATGGCTACACCTTC. Its protein is CASSPGDRNYGYTF.

The chain recombines TRBV13 with TRBJ2-1; 11 nucleotides line up with TRBD2. After removal of 3 bases from V and 2 bases from J, the junction contained 3 bases not matched to a gene. The CDR3 sequence is 16 residues long. The V gene's germline CDR1 is PRHDT and CDR2 FYEKMQ (reference sequence). CDR3 loop: CASSFWTSGPYNEQFF. In DNA, the CDR3 is TGTGCCAGCAGCTTTTGGACTAGCGGGCCCTACAATGAGCAGTTCTTC.